This paragraph reports one TCR beta chain. Its cognate antigen is unknown. J lost 0 bases, V lost 5 bases, and 4 bases had no gene match. This CDR3 region has 14 residues. CDR1 is MNHEY, CDR2 SVGAGI, per germline. The entry originates in a study of graft-versus-host responses after intestinal transplantation. Whole-study context: Those transplanted obtained multivisceral, liver-intestinal, or isolated intestinal grafts. The whole recipient group had anti-thymocyte globulin induction followed by tacrolimus and steroids for around 3 years. Study observations and caveats: Researchers found GvH clones in recipient marrow, and some showed up first in ileum or blood. Individuals carrying graft-donor T cell macrochimerism showed high graft-versus-host to host-versus-graft clonal ratios in allografts.

The table came from immunoSEQ multiplex PCR; TCRdb's copy has only in-frame clones and leaves some out. The data contain under 150,000 clones, approximately 92% of them seen just once; the ten biggest clones take up more than 0.09%. The TCR sequence derives from a human donor who received an intestinal transplant. Source: unstimulated CD4+ T cells sorted from spleen or lymph node cells, taken before intestinal transplant. The V gene is TRBV6-5, the J gene TRBJ2-7; 7 nucleotides align to TRBD1. This chain's CDR3 is CASSGTASSYEQYF. The CDR3 nucleotides read TGTGCCAGCAGTGGGACAGCCAGCTCCTACGAGCAGTACTTC.